This T cell receptor (beta chain) is from a study of control samples from healthy donors and cancer patients. Generated by immunoSEQ multiplex PCR, the TCRdb table keeps only in-frame clones and is missing some. The data contain 150,000 to 200,000 clones, roughly 89% of them singletons. This CDR3 contains 15 residues. V was shortened by 7 bases and J by 0 bases, with 13 bases between the two germline ends. Looked up from germline, CDR1 is LGHDT and CDR2 is YNNKEL (reference sequence). V and J are TRBV3-1 (or the pseudogene TRBV3-2) and TRBJ1-3; no clear D. Sequencing was performed on blood. The clonotype was recovered from a woman in her twenties or thirties in good health. CDR3 DNA: TGTGCCAGCACCCATCAGGCAACCTCTGGAAACACCATATATTTT. Translation: CASTHQATSGNTIYF.